The clone carrying this T cell receptor (beta chain) was seen only a few times. The target antigen is unknown. These data are taken from a study of human T cells and chemical hapten exposure. Turning to the study itself: Throughout a study of 20 to 25 weeks, patients underwent weekly scalp administration of diphenylcyclopropenone doses.

Stated time point: pre-sensitization, week 0. Noted treatment: therapeutic diphenylcyclopropenone sensitization with weekly scalp DPC. The authors' total RNA extraction used unfractionated whole blood. Study conclusions and caveats: Healthy people's immune response may differ from that of the donors, who had alopecia.

TCRdb reprocessed the RACE reads via MiXCR and lists one record per CDR3 protein. The repertoire includes roughly 100,000 distinct CDR3 sequences, roughly 8.8% of them detected once, and around 3.9% sits in the top ten. The CDR3 length is 13 residues. The input for sequencing was whole blood, taken in connection with sensitization to the hapten diphenylcyclopropenone (DPC). The receptor's source is a middle-aged woman with alopecia areata. Some clones in this sample may be carry-over from other donors' samples. V is TRBV12-2 and J is TRBJ1-2; TRBD1, the table's D call, lacks a check against the DNA. TRBV12-2 is a known pseudogene. CDR3 nucleotide sequence: TGTGCAAGTCGCACCCGGGTTACCTATGGCTACACCTTC. It encodes CASRTRVTYGYTF.